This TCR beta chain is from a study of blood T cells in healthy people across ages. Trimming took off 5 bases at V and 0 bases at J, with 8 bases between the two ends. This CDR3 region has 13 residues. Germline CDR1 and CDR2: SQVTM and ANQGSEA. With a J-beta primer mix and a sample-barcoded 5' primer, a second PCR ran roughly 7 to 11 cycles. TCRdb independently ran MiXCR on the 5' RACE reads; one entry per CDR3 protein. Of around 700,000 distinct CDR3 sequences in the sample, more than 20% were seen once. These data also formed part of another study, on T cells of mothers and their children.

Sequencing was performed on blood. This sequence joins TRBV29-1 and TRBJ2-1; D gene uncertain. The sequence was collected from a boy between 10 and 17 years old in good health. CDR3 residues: CSVRGDSYNEQFF. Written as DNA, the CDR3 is TGCAGCGTTAGAGGAGACTCCTACAATGAGCAGTTCTTC.